Listed here are 26 T cell receptor beta chains from one sample, sequenced in a study of tumor-infiltrating lymphocytes in primary liver carcinoma. Extraction of RNA together with DNA used about 17-30 mg of unsorted bulk tissue. A constant-region primer primed TCR beta cDNA synthesis from 500 ng of total RNA. ARM-PCR was slightly modified, and three nested multiplex PCR rounds with it gave rise to the TCR beta libraries. TRBV1-TRBV30 forward primers paired with a C-beta reverse primer drove the first two PCR rounds, about 9 cycles each. MiXCR, applied by TCRdb to the multiplex PCR reads, yields one record per CDR3 protein. The sample records tens of thousands of distinct CDR3 sequences, around 75% being singletons. The sequencing input was tumor-adjacent normal liver tissue. These receptors all come from a woman younger than 45 with primary liver carcinoma and hepatitis B virus infection.

V gene TRBV6-5 combines with J gene TRBJ2-3; 8 nucleotides align to TRBD1. The V gene end was trimmed by 5 bases and the J gene end by 6 bases; junction bases not matched to a gene: 10. This CDR3 spans 15 amino acids. Germline CDR1 is MNHEY and CDR2 is SVGAGI. Written as DNA, the CDR3 is TGTGCCAGCAGTCCCCGGGACAGGCGAAGCGATACGCAGTATTTT. It encodes CASSPRDRRSDTQYF.

The V call is TRBV11-2, the J call TRBJ2-2; 10 bases are a match to TRBD2. The germline V gene has CDR1 SGHAT and CDR2 FQNNGV. The CDR3 has 16 residues. The trim removed 4 bases at V and 6 bases at J, leaving 8 bases unmatched. In DNA form, the CDR3 reads TGTGCCAGCAGCTCAACACGTAGCGGGAGGCCCGGGGAGCTGTTTTTT. It yields the protein CASSSTRSGRPGELFF.

Concerning this clonotype: It is likely a read error, because the conserved phenylalanine at the end of the CDR3 is missing. The limits of the CDR3 on the DNA are not certain, so only TCRdb's listed CDR3 is given. The genes are TRBV11-2 and TRBJ2-7; the DNA was not used to check the table's D call, TRBD1. Per the germline V gene, CDR1 is SGHAT and CDR2 is FQNNGV. The CDR3 totals 15 residues, both ends included. This chain's CDR3 is CASSLRWTGENERYS.

J is TRBJ2-1 and V is TRBV6-2 or TRBV6-3; TRBD2 aligns across 7 bases. Trimming took 5 bases from V and 11 from J; bases not matched to a gene: 15. The germline V gene has CDR1 MNHEY and CDR2 SVGEGT. The CDR3 totals 15 residues. CDR3 residues: CASSPTSEAWNKQFF. The CDR3 bases are TGTGCCAGCAGTCCAACTAGCGAGGCTTGGAATAAGCAGTTCTTC.

As for this clonotype: An end of the junction differs from the germline gene, which may be a read error. V usage is TRBV29-1 and J usage is TRBJ2-1; 8 bases fit TRBD2. Germline V gives CDR1 SQVTM, CDR2 ANQGSEA. The CDR3 contains 15 residues. The CDR3 nucleotides read TGCAGCGTTGGGCTGATTAGCGGGGACTACAATGGGCAGTTCTTC. Protein sequence: CSVGLISGDYNGQFF.

Notes on this clonotype: At one end the junction does not follow the germline gene, possibly because of a read error. The chain uses TRBV4-3 and TRBJ2-7, with 11 bases that match TRBD2. This CDR3 has 15 amino acids. CDR1 and CDR2 from the germline V gene are LGHNA and YSLEER. CDR3 nucleotide sequence: TGCGCCAGCAGTCAAGGGACTAGCGGAAGTTTGGAGCAGTACTTC. Translated, it gives CASSQGTSGSLEQYF.

Regarding this clonotype: A read error may be the cause here, since a much bigger clone is one base away. V gene TRBV7-9 combines with J gene TRBJ2-7; D perhaps matches TRBD2 (5 bases). Germline CDR1 reads SEHNR; CDR2 reads FQNEAQ (reference sequence). CDR3 size: 14 residues. V lost 7 bases, J lost 6 bases, and 19 bases lay in between. The CDR3 coding sequence is TGTGCCAGCAACACCACTTACGGGAAGGGCGAGCAGTACTTC. Amino acid sequence: CASNTTYGKGEQYF.

This chain connects TRBV11-2 to TRBJ2-1; tentatively, D is TRBD1 or TRBD2 (5 bases each). The ends were cut back, 5 bases at V and 12 bases at J, with 20 bases in the middle. CDR3 length equals 14 residues. Germline CDR1 reads SGHAT; CDR2 reads FQNNGV. The CDR3 sequence is CASSHRGAYDGQFF. Written as DNA, the CDR3 is TGTGCCAGCAGCCATCGAGGGGCCTACGACGGGCAGTTCTTC.

Comments on this clonotype: The junction does not match germline at one end; this may be a read error. This sequence joins TRBV6-5 and TRBJ1-1; no reliable D call. The V gene's germline CDR1 is MNHEY and CDR2 SVGAGI. The CDR3 has 16 amino acids. The CDR3 sequence: CAGSKYPGAGNTEAFF. In DNA, the CDR3 is TGTGCCGGCAGCAAGTACCCGGGAGCGGGGAACACTGAAGCTTTCTTT.

In regard to this clonotype: Mismatch with germline at one junction end may stem from a read error. J is TRBJ2-1 and V is TRBV28, with 9 positions matching TRBD1. CDR1 is MDHEN and CDR2 is SYDVKM in the germline V gene. The CDR3 has 17 residues. CDR3 in DNA: TGTGTCAGCGGTCCAGAACAGGGGGCAGGGAGAGTCAATGAGCAGTTCTTC. Translation gives CVSGPEQGAGRVNEQFF.

A note on this clonotype: A read error is likely, as this CDR3 ends without the conserved phenylalanine or tryptophan. The rearrangement joins TRBV4-3 to TRBJ1-6; 12 bases align to TRBD1. Trimming took 0 bases from V and 10 from J; bases not matched to a gene: 4. The CDR3 covers 16 residues. Germline lookup yields CDR1 LGHNA and CDR2 YSLEER. The CDR3, as DNA: TGCGCCAGCAGCCAAGATTTGGGGACAGGGGGCTCACCCCTCCACTTA. It encodes CASSQDLGTGGSPLHL.

Turning to this clonotype: One junction end does not reproduce the germline sequence, and a read error may be involved. The chain employs TRBV29-1 and TRBJ1-2, with no clear D. The length of the CDR3 is 12 residues. The germline V gene encodes CDR1 SQVTM and CDR2 ANQGSEA. CDR3 bases: TGTAGCGTTTCGTGCAGTCCATATGGCTACACCTTC. Protein: CSVSCSPYGYTF.

With regard to this clonotype: It may be a read error: a sequence one base away is much more abundant. The chain uses TRBV30 and TRBJ2-7; D might be TRBD1 (5 bases). Per germline, CDR1 GTSNPN and CDR2 SVGIG (reference sequence). The CDR3 extends over 12 amino acids. The V gene lost 7 bases and the J gene lost 5 bases, with 15 bases spanning the gap. The CDR3 loop reads CAFDKGNDEQYF. The CDR3 DNA reads TGTGCCTTTGACAAGGGGAACGACGAGCAGTACTTC.

This rearrangement joins TRBV4-1 to TRBJ2-2; D is possibly TRBD2 (7 bases). Trimming pared 4 bases from V and 3 bases from J, leaving 18 bases between. This CDR3 region has 17 residues. In germline, CDR1 is MGHRA, CDR2 YSYEKL. DNA for the CDR3: TGCGCCAGCAGCCCAAGGGGGAGGGCCGACGACACCGGGGAGCTGTTTTTT. It encodes CASSPRGRADDTGELFF.

This clonotype was seen a handful of times. The final CDR3 position lacks the conserved phenylalanine or tryptophan, pointing to a likely read error. This chain joins TRBV12-5 and TRBJ2-5, with TRBD2 matching over 8 bases. Per the germline V gene, CDR1 is LGHNT and CDR2 is FRNRAP. The ends lost 2 bases at V and 2 bases at J; junction bases unmatched: 10. The length of the CDR3 is 17 residues. CDR3 sequence: CASGLPRAGVRQETQYL. The CDR3, as DNA: TGTGCTAGTGGTTTGCCGAGAGCGGGAGTCAGGCAAGAGACCCAGTACCTC.

In regard to this clonotype: At one of its ends the junction is not consistent with the germline gene, which may arise from a read error. CDR3 in amino acids: CVITNSGGDYGYTF. DNA of the CDR3: TGTGTCATCACGAACAGCGGGGGGGACTATGGCTACACCTTC. The chain combines TRBV10-3 with TRBJ1-2, with D possibly being TRBD1 (5 bases). This CDR3 is built from 14 residues. CDR1 ENHRY and CDR2 SYGVKD come from the germline V gene.

With respect to this clonotype: This is likely a read error, given that the CDR3 carries no conserved phenylalanine or tryptophan at its end. As DNA, the CDR3 is TGTGCCTGGAGTGAGGGCATAGCGGGAGGCGGTAACGAGCAGTACTAC. Translation gives CAWSEGIAGGGNEQYY. The chain has TRBV30 and TRBJ2-7; 10 nucleotides line up with TRBD2. The CDR3 covers 16 residues. CDR1 is GTSNPN and CDR2 is SVGIG in the germline V gene (reference sequence). Trimming removed 1 base from V and 5 bases from J; junction bases left unmatched: 11.

The genes are TRBV2 and TRBJ2-1, with TRBD1 matching 8 bases. Germline CDR1 SNHLY, CDR2 FYNNEI. Losses at the gene ends were 6 bases for V and 0 bases for J; bases not matched to a gene: 19. The CDR3 sequence is 20 residues long. CDR3 amino acids: CASRTPIVGQASHSYNEQFF. The CDR3 nucleotides read TGTGCCAGCAGGACCCCAATCGTGGGACAGGCGTCACACTCCTACAATGAGCAGTTCTTC.

A note on this clonotype: Germline and junction disagree at one end, which may indicate a read error. The rearrangement uses TRBV6-1 and TRBJ1-6; no firm D call. Germline loops: CDR1 MNHNS, CDR2 SASEGT. This CDR3 has 16 amino acids. In DNA, the CDR3 is TGTGCCAGCAGTGAATACGCGAGCCCCTATAATTCATCCCTCCACTTT. Amino acid sequence: CASSEYASPYNSSLHF.

The gene calls are TRBV9 and TRBJ1-5; D remains unclear. CDR1 SGDLS and CDR2 YYNGEE come from the germline V gene. The CDR3 runs to 15 residues. Trimming took 0 bases from V and 7 from J, leaving 14 bases between them. The CDR3 protein is CASSVERGQLQPQHF. CDR3 nucleotide sequence: TGTGCCAGCAGCGTAGAACGAGGGCAATTGCAGCCCCAGCATTTT.

A word on this clonotype: The junction departs from the called germline gene at one end, perhaps through a read error. The chain employs TRBV28 and TRBJ2-3; 7 bases are a match to TRBD1. The CDR3 contains 15 residues. CDR1 is MDHEN, CDR2 SYDVKM, per germline. CDR3 protein: CASCLSGQATDMQYF. CDR3 nucleotide sequence: TGTGCCAGCTGTTTATCAGGACAGGCTACAGATATGCAGTATTTT.

This clonotype has more than one count but fewer than ten. It may be a read error: a sequence one base away is much more abundant. The J gene is TRBJ1-1, the V gene TRBV13; no clear D gene. The germline V gene has CDR1 PRHDT and CDR2 FYEKMQ (reference sequence). There are 14 residues in the CDR3. CDR3 region: CASSRSAEFTGAFF. The CDR3 DNA follows: TGTGCCAGCAGCCGCTCGGCGGAATTTACTGGAGCTTTCTTT.

This clonotype was observed at least ten times. The rearrangement links TRBV28 to TRBJ2-2; 7 bases are a match to TRBD2. The trim removed 7 bases at V and 7 bases at J, leaving 9 bases unmatched. This CDR3 has 14 amino acids. Germline values: CDR1 MDHEN, CDR2 SYDVKM. CDR3 sequence reads: CASTGGGEVGELFF. Here the CDR3 DNA reads TGTGCCAGCACGGGGGGAGGGGAAGTCGGGGAGCTGTTTTTT. The complete variable domain, with remaining parts taken from reference TRBV28 and TRBJ2-2, reads DVKVTQSSRYLVKRTGEKVFLECVQDMDHENMFWYRQDPGLGLRLIYFSYDVKMKEKGDIPEGYSVSREKKERFSLILESASTNQTSMYLCASTGGGEVGELFFGEGSRLTVL.

Concerning this clonotype itself: A much larger clone differs from this one at a single base, so this may be a read error. The CDR3 sequence is CASSPGGSRTEKYF. The CDR3 bases are TGTGCCAGCAGTCCGGGGGGCTCAAGAACCGAGAAGTACTTC. The rearrangement links TRBV25-1 to TRBJ2-7; possibly TRBD2 for D (7 bases). Germline V CDR1 and CDR2: MGHDK, SYGVNS. The CDR3 is 14 amino acids.

Notes on this clonotype: The junction differs from germline at one of its ends, possibly a read error. This sequence joins TRBV6-1 and TRBJ2-7; 12 bases match TRBD1. From germline, CDR1 is MNHNS and CDR2 SASEGT. The CDR3 runs to 15 residues. CDR3 region: CACSGRDRGPYEQYF. CDR3 in DNA: TGTGCCTGCAGTGGAAGGGACAGGGGGCCCTACGAGCAGTACTTC.

This clonotype appeared once. The chain carries TRBV6-1 and TRBJ2-1; 7 bases agree with TRBD2. The CDR3 sequence is 15 residues long. The V segment lost 4 bases and the J segment 12 bases; nucleotides outside the gene matches: 15. The V gene's germline CDR1 is MNHNS and CDR2 SASEGT. The CDR3 reads CASSVGTNSYNGQFF. The CDR3 DNA reads TGTGCCAGCAGTGTCGGGACTAACTCTTACAACGGGCAGTTCTTC.